This T cell receptor beta chain stems from a study of long-term antiretroviral therapy in people with HIV. Study-level results: Increased diversity was seen after ART, yet it remained lower than in transplant donor controls.

With regard to this clone: The antigen remains undetermined.

Version v3.0 of the immunoSEQ assay was performed at survey level. TCRdb's copy holds only in-frame clones and misses some; the assay was immunoSEQ multiplex PCR. The sample yields about 29,000 clones, roughly 80% seen once. Amounts of roughly 0.95-11 million cryopreserved PBMC were held in the samples before DNA extraction. In germline, CDR1 is MNHNY, CDR2 SVGAGI (reference sequence). V was cut by 6 bases and J by 5 bases, with 16 bases left in between. This CDR3 contains 14 residues. J is TRBJ1-1 and V is TRBV6-6; tentatively, D is TRBD1 (5 bases). The sequence was collected from a man between 40 and 49 years old with HIV. The sample was unsorted PBMCs, taken 3 years after starting antiretroviral therapy. The CDR3 sequence: CASSPGGGRTEAFF. The CDR3 coding sequence is TGTGCCAGCAGCCCCGGGGGGGGTAGGACTGAAGCTTTCTTT.